This TCR beta chain was retrieved from a study of CD8+ T cells in alopecia areata. Extraction of RNA preceded its reverse transcription into cDNA, which served as the sequencing template. Using immunoSEQ multiplex PCR, the repertoire was profiled, and TCRdb retains in-frame clones only, with some absent. The sample lists 200,000 to 250,000 clones, 50% to 60% seen once, with approximately 0.45% in the top ten. The investigators collected lesional scalp punch biopsies and peripheral blood from alopecia areata patients. Deletions cut 6 bases from V and 0 bases from J, with 12 bases between. Germline V gives CDR1 SNHLY, CDR2 FYNNEI. The CDR3 contains 14 residues.

The starting material was CD4+ T cells sorted from blood, obtained at week 0. The receptor's source is a human donor with alopecia areata. This chain links TRBV2 with TRBJ2-7; TRBD2 is a possible D gene (5 bases). The CDR3 DNA reads TGTGCCAGCAGGGGAGAGTATCCCTCCTACGAGCAGTACTTC. Protein product: CASRGEYPSYEQYF.